These T cell receptor beta chains were read from a single sample in a study of blood T cell repertoires in COVID-19. Assay used: immunoSEQ multiplex PCR; TCRdb lists only in-frame clones, some missing. The sample carries a few hundred thousand clones, 88% recorded once. Sequenced input: peripheral blood. These receptors were taken from a man between 65 and 85 years old with acute or convalescent COVID-19. CDR3s include the opening cysteine and the closing phenylalanine or tryptophan. The D gene is left open where the match is weak.

>TRBV19|TRBJ2-1|TRBD2
CASSMASGRAGAEQFF
>TRBV7-2|TRBJ2-5|NA
CASSFASAQETQYF
>TRBV29-1|TRBJ2-7|TRBD1
CSVEGQGTPYEQYF
>TRBV7-2|TRBJ2-4|NA
CASSLQYPRAKNIQYF
>TRBV5-1|TRBJ2-7|TRBD2
CASSLPSGRPEQYF
>TRBV5-4|TRBJ2-4|NA
CASSLDVLAKNIQYF
>TRBV24-1|TRBJ1-2|NA
CATSDFLGQGYTF
>TRBV27|TRBJ2-5|TRBD2
CASSQRTSGIQETQYF
>TRBV2|TRBJ1-5|NA
CASSEGGRLQPQHF
>TRBV4-1|TRBJ2-1|NA
CASSQAVRSYNEQFF
>TRBV2|TRBJ1-1|TRBD1
CASRVTGESRRAFF
>TRBV19|TRBJ1-5|NA
CASSNSFGNQPQHF
>TRBV5-4|TRBJ2-7|NA
CASSYVTGASYEQYF